The rows below give T cell receptor beta chains drawn from one sample of a study of early T cells in non-severe SARS-CoV-2 infection. TCRdb independently ran MiXCR on the 5' RACE reads; one entry per CDR3 protein. The table has approximately 68,000 distinct CDR3 sequences, 10% seen once; the top ten hold 6% to 8%. The sequences come from whole blood, collected at baseline. These receptors all come from an adult who was a healthcare worker with PCR-confirmed SARS-CoV-2 infection or an uninfected control (not recorded which). Each CDR3 is given with its conserved first and last residue. D genes are given only for firm matches. The listing skips clone size in some rows; elsewhere it reads once, few, many or a size class.

J: TRBJ2-2; D: TRBD1; size: -; V: TRBV20-1; CDR3: CSARPGTGSTGELFF; DNA: TGCAGTGCTAGGCCGGGGACAGGGAGCACCGGGGAGCTGTTTTTT
J: TRBJ2-6; D: -; size: many; V: TRBV5-5; CDR3: CASSLLLGNSGANVLTF; DNA: TGTGCCAGCAGCTTACTATTAGGGAACTCTGGGGCCAACGTCCTGACTTTC
J: TRBJ1-2; D: -; size: many; V: TRBV19; CDR3: CATLVGYGYTF; DNA: TGTGCCACCTTGGTGGGCTATGGCTACACCTTC
J: TRBJ1-1; D: -; size: many; V: TRBV20-1; CDR3: CSARDRGTPYLNTEAFF; DNA: TGCAGTGCTAGAGATCGTGGGACACCTTATCTGAACACTGAAGCTTTCTTT
J: TRBJ2-2; D: -; size: few; V: TRBV4-1; CDR3: CASSQENIQKNTGELFF; DNA: TGCGCCAGCAGCCAAGAAAATATACAGAAGAACACCGGGGAGCTGTTTTTT
J: TRBJ2-7; D: TRBD1; size: many; V: TRBV20-1; CDR3: CSASSGTGDHEQYF; DNA: TGCAGTGCTAGTTCAGGGACAGGGGACCACGAGCAGTACTTC
J: TRBJ1-5; D: TRBD1; size: few; V: TRBV5-1; CDR3: CASREGTEYSNQPQHF; DNA: TGCGCCAGCAGGGAAGGGACAGAGTATAGCAATCAGCCCCAGCATTTT
J: TRBJ2-1; D: -; size: many; V: TRBV5-1; CDR3: CASSFSSGGSSYNEQFF; DNA: TGCGCCAGCAGTTTTTCCTCTGGGGGGAGCTCCTACAATGAGCAGTTCTTC
J: TRBJ2-5; D: -; size: many; V: TRBV12-3/TRBV12-4; CDR3: CASSFPASPVTQETQYF; DNA: TGTGCCAGCAGTTTCCCGGCTAGCCCGGTTACTCAAGAGACCCAGTACTTC
J: TRBJ1-2; D: -; size: few; V: TRBV12-3/TRBV12-4; CDR3: CASSFGTPRVRGYGYTF; DNA: TGTGCCAGCAGTTTTGGGACACCCCGCGTTAGAGGCTATGGCTACACCTTC
J: TRBJ2-5; D: -; size: -; V: TRBV6-5; CDR3: CASSYYHTQETQYF; DNA: TGTGCCAGCAGTTACTACCACACTCAAGAGACCCAGTACTTC
J: TRBJ2-1; D: TRBD2; size: -; V: TRBV5-1; CDR3: CASSWTSGGYNEQFF; DNA: TGCGCCAGCAGCTGGACTAGCGGGGGGTACAATGAGCAGTTCTTC
J: TRBJ2-6; D: -; size: -; V: TRBV29-1; CDR3: CSCWAVGANVLTF; DNA: TGCAGCTGTTGGGCGGTCGGGGCCAACGTCCTGACTTTC
J: TRBJ1-1; D: -; size: few; V: TRBV5-1; CDR3: CASSFLDDGWNTEAFF; DNA: TGCGCCAGCAGCTTCCTGGACGACGGGTGGAACACTGAAGCTTTCTTT
J: TRBJ2-2; D: -; size: medium-sized; V: TRBV6-5; CDR3: CASSSGSNTGELFF; DNA: TGTGCCAGCAGTTCCGGGTCGAACACCGGGGAGCTGTTTTTT
J: TRBJ2-7; D: TRBD1; size: few; V: TRBV10-3; CDR3: CAISEQGGYEQYF; DNA: TGTGCCATCAGTGAACAGGGGGGCTACGAGCAGTACTTC